This T cell receptor beta chain derives from a study of blood T cell repertoires in COVID-19. The CDR3 has 13 residues. V shed 5 bases and J shed 10 bases, with 12 bases lying between them. CDR1 and CDR2 from the germline V gene are LNHNV and YYDKDF (reference sequence). Libraries were prepared by immunoSEQ multiplex PCR; TCRdb keeps only in-frame clonotypes and omits some of them. This sample yields 46,000 or so clones, of which over 75% are seen a single time; about 7.5% belongs to the top ten. This chain links TRBV15 with TRBJ1-6, with no clear D. The clonotype originates from a man aged 50 to 59 with acute or convalescent COVID-19. The sequencing sample was made of peripheral blood. The CDR3 DNA reads TGTGCCACCAGCGACTCCTTTTGGTCACCCCTCCACTTT. Residues: CATSDSFWSPLHF.